The present entry profiles one T cell receptor (beta chain) with its context. The data derive from a study of blood T cell repertoires in COVID-19. Background on the study: Samples came from the United States, Italy and Spain, spanning acute and convalescent COVID-19.

In the original workflow: Estimation of nucleated cell counts relied on the amplification of reference gene primers. Assay used: immunoSEQ multiplex PCR; TCRdb lists only in-frame clones, some missing. V and J calls plus clone size are reproduced from that table; the DNA served to infer D and trimming. The sample holds roughly 160,000 clones, 88% seen once. Germline-derived CDR1 and CDR2 are SGHDT and YYEEEE. The CDR3 runs to 11 residues. V lost 0 bases and J 8 bases, leaving 5 bases between the germline ends. The clonotype originates from a man between 50 and 59 years old who had recovered from COVID-19. Sample: peripheral blood. V and J are TRBV5-6 and TRBJ1-2; D unclear. CDR3 in DNA: TGTGCCAGCAGCTTGGCCGAGGGCTACACCTTC. Translating gives CASSLAEGYTF. The complete variable domain, with remaining parts taken from reference TRBV5-6 and TRBJ1-2, reads DAGVTQSPTHLIKTRGQQVTLRCSPKSGHDTVSWYQQALGQGPQFIFQYYEEEERQRGNFPDRFSGHQFPNYSSELNVNALLLGDSALYLCASSLAEGYTFGSGTRLTVV.